Included here is one T cell receptor (beta chain) sequence, with context. This sample was included in a study of OX40 agonist ivuxolimab in advanced cancers. Losses at the gene ends were 3 bases for V and 5 bases for J; bases not matched to a gene: 3. Germline-derived CDR1 and CDR2 are MNHEY and SMNVEV (reference sequence). The length of the CDR3 is 14 residues. Libraries were prepared by immunoSEQ multiplex PCR; TCRdb keeps only in-frame clonotypes and omits some of them. The sample has approximately 32,000 clones; roughly 90% are singletons. The chain links TRBV27 to TRBJ1-5, with 8 bases that match TRBD1. This receptor was obtained from an adult with an advanced solid tumor such as melanoma, head and neck, liver or kidney cancer. The sequencing used CD4+ or CD8+ T cells sorted from blood, collected in a trial of the OX40 agonist ivuxolimab. This CDR3 reads CASSFQGADQPQHF. DNA for the CDR3: TGTGCCAGCAGTTTTCAGGGGGCCGATCAGCCCCAGCATTTT.